Given below is one TCR beta chain in context. Clones were read by immunoSEQ multiplex PCR, and TCRdb kept only the in-frame ones, dropping some. The sample contains about 280,000 clones, under 90% of which appear only once. The data derive from a study of blood T cell repertoires in COVID-19. Across the study: Donors in the United States, Italy and Spain gave samples during acute or convalescent COVID-19.

V shed 8 bases and J 9 bases; nucleotides not matched to a gene: 9. The CDR3 runs to 13 residues. The germline V gene encodes CDR1 SNHLY and CDR2 FYNNEI. This receptor was taken from a man in his fifties with acute or convalescent COVID-19. Sequencing input: peripheral blood. The gene calls are TRBV2 and TRBJ1-5; TRBD1 matches at 8 bases. The chain's CDR3 is CASGPQGAWPQHF. The CDR3 nucleotides are TGTGCCAGCGGCCCTCAGGGGGCTTGGCCCCAGCATTTT.